This T cell receptor (beta chain) originates from a study of shared clonotypes between healthy human individuals. Only CD45RO-negative cells positively selected for CCR7 counted as naive CD8 cells, so terminally differentiated effector memory CD45RA+ cells were excluded. Germline lookup yields CDR1 MNHNS and CDR2 SASEGT. The junction had 15 bases not matched to a gene; V was cut back by 1 base and J by 0 bases. The CDR3 contains 21 residues. General study findings and limits: Unshared clonotypes carried lower generation probabilities than those common to all four donors.

Comment on this clone: Its antigen is still unknown.

In the source study's methods: ImmunoSEQ only sent back junction sequences with no quality scores, so filtering was done differently. TCRdb's table, derived via immunoSEQ multiplex PCR, lists solely in-frame clones and lacks some. V, J and clone size derive from that table, while D and trimming were established from the DNA sequence. The sample includes 1.5 million to 2.5 million clones, roughly 94% seen only once; the top ten take more than 0.95%. The chain combines TRBV6-1 with TRBJ2-6; 7 nucleotides agree with TRBD1. Material: naive CD8+ T cells sorted from blood. The sequence came from a man younger than 30 in good health. This CDR3 reads CASSEDPVTGTASSGANVLTF. The CDR3, as DNA: TGTGCCAGCAGTGAAGACCCCGTGACCGGGACAGCGAGCTCTGGGGCCAACGTCCTGACTTTC.